The 29 T cell receptor delta chains below were found in one sample sequenced in a study of Vδ1+ human thymocytes. Study-wide findings and caveats: In the thymus, TRG and TRD repertoires looked highly polyclonal with Gaussian CDR3 lengths.

Extracted RNA was reverse transcribed into cDNA. The CDR3 regions were amplified by multiplex PCR from V-gene primers to a constant-region primer. TCRdb reprocessed the multiplex PCR reads through CATT. The sample holds under 80,000 delta-chain clones; about 35% are singletons and the top ten take about 0.26%. These receptors have no identified antigens. Sequencing used Vdelta1+ gamma-delta thymocytes from the thymus. Subset given: FACS-sorted CD3+ TCRalphabeta- TCRVdelta1+ TCRVdelta2- thymocytes. Every receptor here comes from a boy in the first two years of life who had congenital heart surgery.

This clone occurred a few times. This rearrangement joins TRDV1 to TRDJ1; D is perhaps TRDD2 (5 bases). The CDR3 is made up of 20 amino acids. With 2 bases removed from V and 6 bases from J, the gap between germline ends came to 31 bases. Germline lookup yields CDR1 TSWWSYY and CDR2 QGS. The CDR3 loop reads CALGEASRLGTLGRFYKLIF. The CDR3 DNA reads as TGTGCTCTTGGGGAAGCTTCCCGTTTAGGTACCCTTGGGAGGTTTTATAAACTCATCTTT.

The chain combines TRDV3 with TRDJ1, with 10 bases aligning to TRDD3. In germline, CDR1 is TVYSNPD, CDR2 GDNSRS (reference sequence). V shed 4 bases and J 0 bases; nucleotides not matched to a gene: 17. CDR3 length: 18 residues. The CDR3 DNA sequence: TGTGCCTCCCCTCCGCTATCACTGGGGGATTTGTACACCGATAAACTCATCTTT. It yields the protein CASPPLSLGDLYTDKLIF.

A note on this clone: This specimen includes other DNA sequences encoding the same CDR3. The chain recombines TRDV1 with TRDJ1; unclear D gene. There are 19 residues in the CDR3. V lost 1 base to trimming and J lost 2 bases, with 23 bases between them. Germline V gives CDR1 TSWWSYY, CDR2 QGS. The CDR3 nucleotides are TGTGCTCTTGGGGAACCCAGGCTCTCCTCGGGCCCGCGTACCGATAAACTCATCTTT. This translates into CALGEPRLSSGPRTDKLIF.

The chain is built from TRDV1 and TRDJ1; tentative D call: TRDD2 (5 bases). Trimming pared 2 bases from V and 0 bases from J, leaving 22 bases between. The CDR3 is made up of 19 amino acids. Germline CDR1 reads TSWWSYY; CDR2 reads QGS. CDR3 in amino acids: CALGETSRNIDMYTDKLIF. CDR3 DNA: TGTGCTCTTGGGGAAACTTCCCGGAATATCGACATGTACACCGATAAACTCATCTTT.

The rearrangement links TRDV1 to TRDJ1, with 10 nucleotides matching TRDD3. Trimming took 4 bases from V and 4 from J; bases not matched to a gene: 24. Germline values: CDR1 TSWWSYY, CDR2 QGS. This CDR3 is built from 21 residues. The CDR3 reads CALGGPPSFWGIRELGDKLIF. The CDR3 nucleotides read TGTGCTCTTGGGGGCCCGCCTTCCTTCTGGGGGATAAGGGAACTCGGCGATAAACTCATCTTT.

This chain joins TRDV2 and TRDJ1; maybe TRDD3 (6 bases). V shed 5 bases and J shed 0 bases, with 15 bases lying between them. Germline values: CDR1 GEAIGNYY, CDR2 EKD. This CDR3 is 15 amino acids long. Written as DNA, the CDR3 is TGTGCCTGTGGAGGGCTGGGGCCCGACACCGATAAACTCATCTTT. Translation: CACGGLGPDTDKLIF.

The gene calls are TRDV1 and TRDJ2; 8 positions match TRDD3. With 1 base clipped from V and 4 bases from J, the junction kept 20 bases outside the gene matches. This CDR3 is built from 21 residues. The germline V gene encodes CDR1 TSWWSYY and CDR2 QGS. The CDR3 loop reads CALGEHRIYGGDKVPTAQLFF. CDR3 DNA: TGTGCTCTTGGGGAACACCGAATCTATGGGGGGGATAAGGTCCCGACAGCACAACTCTTCTTT.

The table lists this clone with a few counts. The chain carries TRDV1 and TRDJ1, with 7 bases aligning to TRDD2. The CDR3 has 18 residues. Trimming removed 3 bases from V and 3 bases from J; junction bases left unmatched: 16. Germline CDR1 and CDR2: TSWWSYY and QGS. The CDR3 DNA follows: TGTGCTCTTGGGGAGCTATTTCCTACTAGCCTTGATTCCGATAAACTCATCTTT. This gives the protein CALGELFPTSLDSDKLIF.

The rearrangement joins TRDV1 to TRDJ1; 8 bases line up with TRDD3. Germline V gene lookup returns CDR1 TSWWSYY and CDR2 QGS. Germline trimming cut 5 bases from V and 8 bases from J; bases unmatched to any gene: 16. There are 16 residues in the CDR3. The CDR3 region is CALGYNYCGIRGKLIF. The CDR3 DNA follows: TGTGCTCTTGGGTACAACTACTGTGGGATACGGGGCAAACTCATCTTT.

This chain links TRDV1 with TRDJ1; TRDD3 matches at 10 bases. J was trimmed by 6 bases and V by 1 base; bases with no gene match: 17. The germline gives CDR1 TSWWSYY, CDR2 QGS. The CDR3 runs 19 residues. The CDR3 loop reads CALGEHPPMHWGIAHKLIF. DNA for the CDR3: TGTGCTCTTGGGGAACACCCCCCTATGCACTGGGGGATTGCTCATAAACTCATCTTT.

This clone appeared once. The V and J genes are TRDV1 and TRDJ1, with D possibly being TRDD2 (5 bases). V lost 5 bases, J lost 5 bases, and 27 bases lay in between. Germline assignment: CDR1 TSWWSYY and CDR2 QGS. There are 18 residues in the CDR3. CDR3 DNA: TGTGCTCTTGGGAAGCACACCTATTCCCTTCGGGTGGGTGATAAACTCATCTTT. Its protein product is CALGKHTYSLRVGDKLIF.

This chain links TRDV1 with TRDJ1; 10 nucleotides agree with TRDD3. CDR3 length: 22 residues. Germline loops: CDR1 TSWWSYY, CDR2 QGS. V was clipped by 0 bases and J by 1 base; unmatched bases: 20. The CDR3 nucleotides read TGTGCTCTTGGGGAACTACCTCTCCCCTGGGGGATAGGACCTCTATCCACCGATAAACTCATCTTT. Translated: CALGELPLPWGIGPLSTDKLIF.

Worth noting for this clone: One end of the junction is discordant with germline, which a read error may explain. This chain links TRDV1 with TRDJ1; the D gene is possibly TRDD3 (5 bases). The length of the CDR3 is 18 residues. Per germline, CDR1 TSWWSYY and CDR2 QGS. As DNA, the CDR3 is TGTGCTCTTGGGGAACGGATCTCTTGGCCGGCTCTGGGCTATAACCTCATCTTT. It is translated as CALGERISWPALGYNLIF.

V is TRDV1 and J is TRDJ1, with 9 bases that match TRDD2. Germline V gene sequence: CDR1 TSWWSYY, CDR2 QGS. V gave up 5 bases and J gave up 8 bases; unmatched junction bases: 21. The CDR3 is made up of 18 amino acids. CDR3 region: CALGPSPPSYPGWKKLIF. As DNA, the CDR3 is TGTGCTCTTGGGCCAAGCCCCCCTTCCTACCCCGGTTGGAAAAAACTCATCTTT.

The rearrangement uses TRDV1 and TRDJ1; TRDD3 aligns across 12 bases. CDR3 length equals 18 residues. Germline CDR1 is TSWWSYY and CDR2 is QGS. V shed 1 base, J shed 2 bases, and the junction held 8 bases outside the gene matches. The chain's CDR3 is CALGEPFTGGYWTDKLIF. CDR3 DNA sequence: TGTGCTCTTGGGGAACCGTTTACTGGGGGATACTGGACCGATAAACTCATCTTT.

The chain couples TRDV1 to TRDJ1; 10 nucleotides agree with TRDD3. The germline gives CDR1 TSWWSYY, CDR2 QGS. V lost 9 bases to trimming and J lost 0 bases; unmatched junction nucleotides: 7. The CDR3 runs to 15 residues. CDR3 nucleotide sequence: TGTGCTCTGGGGCGGTGGGGGATACACACCGATAAACTCATCTTT. It translates to CALGRWGIHTDKLIF.

The chain combines TRDV1 with TRDJ1; TRDD3 might be the D (6 bases). This CDR3 is built from 20 residues. The V end lost 1 base, the J end lost 1 base, and 25 bases lay between the germline ends. Germline V CDR1 and CDR2: TSWWSYY, QGS. In DNA form, the CDR3 reads TGTGCTCTTGGGGAACGGAGTCTGCCTTCTCCTGGGGACCTCACCGATAAACTCATCTTT. Encoded protein: CALGERSLPSPGDLTDKLIF.

This clone has a handful of counts. The gene calls are TRDV1 and TRDJ1; 10 bases are a match to TRDD3. This CDR3 contains 16 residues. CDR1 is TSWWSYY and CDR2 is QGS in the germline V gene. With V trimmed by 3 bases and J by 11 bases, 15 bases remained unmatched. This chain's CDR3 is CALGDLLSLGDRALIF. CDR3 coding DNA: TGTGCTCTTGGGGACCTACTTTCCCTGGGGGATAGGGCGCTCATCTTT.

The chain has TRDV1 and TRDJ1; D is possibly TRDD2 (5 bases). Germline CDR1 reads TSWWSYY; CDR2 reads QGS. There are 18 residues in the CDR3. V dropped 3 bases and J dropped 7 bases, with 27 bases sitting between them. CDR3 sequence: CALGDLAYPLSTITKLIF. The CDR3 nucleotides are TGTGCTCTTGGGGATCTGGCCTACCCCCTTAGTACCATAACTAAACTCATCTTT.

This chain links TRDV1 with TRDJ1; 12 bases map to TRDD3. Germline V gene data show CDR1 as TSWWSYY and CDR2 as QGS. This CDR3 comprises 22 residues. V lost 2 bases to trimming and J lost 0 bases; unmatched junction nucleotides: 19. The CDR3, as DNA: TGTGCTCTTGGGGAAATAGGCCTTCCAGTACTGGGGGATACCCTTGACACCGATAAACTCATCTTT. This gives the protein CALGEIGLPVLGDTLDTDKLIF.

The chain has TRDV1 and TRDJ1; D might be TRDD3 (5 bases). Germline CDR1 is TSWWSYY and CDR2 is QGS. The ends were cut back, 0 bases at V and 10 bases at J, with 12 bases in the middle. There are 13 residues in the CDR3. The CDR3 sequence is CALGELPPGGLIF. Written as DNA, the CDR3 is TGTGCTCTTGGGGAACTTCCTCCGGGGGGACTCATCTTT.

This clone was counted a few times. The chain recombines TRDV1 with TRDJ1; the match to TRDD3 covers 10 bases. This CDR3 has 21 amino acids. CDR1 and CDR2 from the germline V gene are TSWWSYY and QGS. Trimming took 1 base from V and 8 from J; bases not matched to a gene: 25. This chain's CDR3 is CALGERTLRPYWGIRRTKLIF. The CDR3 region has the DNA TGTGCTCTTGGGGAACGTACCCTACGTCCGTACTGGGGGATTCGCCGGACGAAACTCATCTTT.

This chain uses TRDV1 with TRDJ1; 10 bases are a match to TRDD3. V lost 0 bases and J lost 3; bases outside the gene matches: 25. Germline CDR1 and CDR2: TSWWSYY and QGS. The length of the CDR3 is 23 residues. The CDR3 region is CALGELPKSLPQVGDTLADKLIF. CDR3 DNA: TGTGCTCTTGGGGAACTCCCCAAGAGCCTTCCCCAGGTGGGGGATACCCTAGCCGATAAACTCATCTTT.

The V call is TRDV1, the J call TRDJ1; 9 bases fit TRDD3. Unmatched junction bases numbered 23, after V lost 3 bases and J lost 0 bases. The CDR3 consists of 22 residues. Looked up from germline, CDR1 is TSWWSYY and CDR2 is QGS. The CDR3: CALGDPSPNPIWGIKYTDKLIF. In DNA, the CDR3 is TGTGCTCTTGGGGATCCCTCTCCTAATCCTATCTGGGGGATCAAGTACACCGATAAACTCATCTTT.

Of note for this clone: An end of the junction differs from the germline gene, which may be a read error. The chain links TRDV1 to TRDJ1, with TRDD3 matching 7 bases. The CDR3 loop spans 19 amino acids. Germline V gene data show CDR1 as TSWWSYY and CDR2 as QGS. The CDR3 bases are TGTGCTCTTGGGTCAAGCCCCATTTTTACTGGGGCCTATAACGATAAACGCATCTTT. This translates into CALGSSPIFTGAYNDKRIF.

This clone was recorded a few times. The V gene is TRDV1, the J gene TRDJ1; D perhaps matches TRDD3 (6 bases). The CDR3 loop spans 15 amino acids. Germline loops: CDR1 TSWWSYY, CDR2 QGS. V was shortened by 0 bases and J by 6 bases, with 14 bases between the two germline ends. The CDR3 is CALGELVGVMHKLIF. The CDR3 DNA sequence: TGTGCTCTTGGGGAACTTGTGGGGGTTATGCATAAACTCATCTTT.

This clone was recorded a few times. The chain has TRDV2 and TRDJ1; 10 bases match TRDD3. Germline V gives CDR1 GEAIGNYY, CDR2 EKD. This CDR3 is built from 20 residues. V was clipped by 0 bases and J by 1 base; unmatched bases: 16. The CDR3 nucleotides are TGTGCCTGTGACACCGGACAAAAAAACACTGGGGGATGTTCCACCGATAAACTCATCTTT. The encoded protein is CACDTGQKNTGGCSTDKLIF.

Regarding this clone: Other DNA variants within this sample encode the same CDR3. The chain couples TRDV1 to TRDJ1; TRDD3 is a possible D gene (5 bases). The CDR3 totals 19 residues. Germline V gene sequence: CDR1 TSWWSYY, CDR2 QGS. Trimming left V 0 bases short and J 2 bases short, with 22 bases between. In DNA form, the CDR3 reads TGTGCTCTTGGGGAACTAAACATCTTCGCCTCAAGGGGGACCGATAAACTCATCTTT. This gives the protein CALGELNIFASRGTDKLIF.

This clone was observed a handful of times. V gene TRDV1 combines with J gene TRDJ1, with 8 nucleotides matching TRDD3. CDR3 length: 21 residues. V trimming: 1 base; J trimming: 2 bases; junction bases outside the gene matches: 21. In germline, CDR1 is TSWWSYY, CDR2 QGS. The CDR3 is CALGEPRLRVPGDNGTDKLIF. Written as DNA, the CDR3 is TGTGCTCTTGGGGAACCCCGCCTTCGGGTACCGGGGGATAACGGAACCGATAAACTCATCTTT.